This entry concerns a single T cell receptor beta chain. Its antigen is unidentified. The junction departs from germline at one end; a sequencing error may be responsible. TCRdb keeps only in-frame clones here, not all; method: immunoSEQ multiplex PCR. This repertoire shows tens of thousands of clones, 76% found once; its top ten account for about 3.7%. The record originates from a study of vaccination effects on CD4 cells after COVID-19. After more than 8 days in culture, the CD4+ T cells were isolated. Infection dated between March and December 2020, before the Alpha, Beta and Delta variants reached the United States. Either the BNT162b2 or mRNA-1273 vaccine was given to participants in two doses. Each culture had half its medium swapped for IL-2 medium on days 3 and 7. This CDR3 comprises 12 residues. Germline CDR1 SNHLY, CDR2 FYNNEI.

The TCR was taken from a human donor who had a prior SARS-CoV-2 infection. The sample here was CD4+ T cells from PBMCs cultured without peptide, taken after COVID-19 vaccination. The chain carries TRBV2 and TRBJ1-4; a possible D gene is TRBD1 (5 bases). The CDR3 loop is CASSESVDTTHF. DNA for the CDR3: TGTGCCAGCAGTGAATCCGTGGACACAACCCATTTT.